A single sample is the source of the 10 T cell receptor beta chains below, sequenced in a study of T cell responses to AZD1222 COVID-19 vaccine. Assay used: immunoSEQ multiplex PCR; TCRdb lists only in-frame clones, some missing. There are under 150,000 clones in the sample; about 93% occur only once, and about 3% lies in the top ten. The sequencing used peripheral blood, collected on day 0 of MenACWY control vaccination. These TCRs come from an adult in good health.

J is TRBJ1-1 and V is TRBV5-6; D unresolved. The length of the CDR3 is 13 residues. CDR1 is SGHDT, CDR2 YYEEEE, per germline. Trimming stripped 3 bases from V and 2 bases from J, with 8 bases between. The CDR3 loop is CASSSSINTEAFF. In DNA, the CDR3 is TGTGCCAGCAGCTCAAGTATAAACACTGAAGCTTTCTTT. The full variable domain, completed using reference TRBV5-6 and TRBJ1-1, is DAGVTQSPTHLIKTRGQQVTLRCSPKSGHDTVSWYQQALGQGPQFIFQYYEEEERQRGNFPDRFSGHQFPNYSSELNVNALLLGDSALYLCASSSSINTEAFFGQGTRLTVV.

This clone showed up just once. CDR3 loop: CASSSGGTGNYGYTF. CDR3 DNA: TGTGCCAGCAGCTCGGGTGGTACAGGGAACTATGGCTACACCTTC. This chain joins TRBV5-6 and TRBJ1-2; possibly TRBD1 for D (6 bases). Deletions cut 3 bases from V and 2 bases from J, with 14 bases between. Germline V gene lookup returns CDR1 SGHDT and CDR2 YYEEEE. The CDR3 extends over 15 amino acids.

J is TRBJ1-1 and V is TRBV6-5, with D perhaps TRBD1 (5 bases). Germline V gene sequence: CDR1 MNHEY, CDR2 SVGAGI. Trimming took 7 bases from V and 0 from J, leaving 15 bases between them. The CDR3 has 15 amino acids. The CDR3 DNA is TGTGCCAGCACCCCCCCGGGGCTAATGAACACTGAAGCTTTCTTT. Encoded protein: CASTPPGLMNTEAFF.

The chain carries TRBV2 and TRBJ2-4, with D unclear. The CDR3 spans 13 residues. Trimming took off 2 bases at V and 6 bases at J, with 8 bases between the two ends. The germline gives CDR1 SNHLY, CDR2 FYNNEI. The CDR3, as DNA: TGTGCCAGCAGTGAAAGGGTCGGAAACATTCAGTACTTC. Its translation is CASSERVGNIQYF.

The chain has TRBV7-9 and TRBJ1-6; perhaps TRBD1 as D (5 bases). CDR3 size: 14 residues. Trimming shortened V by 0 bases and J by 9 bases, and 9 bases separated the two germline ends. CDR1 and CDR2 (germline): SEHNR, FQNEAQ (reference sequence). Here the CDR3 DNA reads TGTGCCAGCAGCTTAGCGGGGACCGGTTCACCCCTCCACTTT. It yields the protein CASSLAGTGSPLHF.

J is TRBJ2-5 and V is TRBV2; D gene uncertain. V shed 7 bases and J shed 1 base, with 10 bases lying between them. This CDR3 spans 13 amino acids. Germline assignment: CDR1 SNHLY and CDR2 FYNNEI. The CDR3 loop reads CASTKRTQETQYF. In DNA, the CDR3 is TGTGCCAGCACCAAGAGGACCCAAGAGACCCAGTACTTC.

The chain couples TRBV28 to TRBJ2-2, with D uncertain. Trimming left V 1 base short and J 3 bases short, with 6 bases between. The V gene's germline CDR1 is MDHEN and CDR2 SYDVKM. The CDR3 consists of 14 residues. CDR3 nucleotide sequence: TGTGCCAGCAGTTTATCAGAGGACACCGGGGAGCTGTTTTTT. This codes for CASSLSEDTGELFF.

V and J are TRBV19 and TRBJ1-1; perhaps TRBD1 as D (5 bases). V lost 4 bases, J lost 8 bases, and 11 bases lay in between. Per the germline V gene, CDR1 is LNHDA and CDR2 is SQIVND (reference sequence). There are 12 residues in the CDR3. CDR3 sequence: CASSTRDREAFF. CDR3 nucleotides: TGTGCCAGTAGTACCCGCGACAGAGAAGCTTTCTTT.

The rearrangement uses TRBV5-1 and TRBJ2-2; tentative D call: TRBD1 (5 bases). The CDR3 consists of 16 residues. In germline, CDR1 is SGHRS, CDR2 YFSETQ. V lost 4 bases and J lost 0, with 13 bases in between. CDR3 sequence (DNA): TGCGCCAGCAGCCCCCAGGGTTTGACGAACACCGGGGAGCTGTTTTTT. This codes for CASSPQGLTNTGELFF.

The chain couples TRBV6-1 to TRBJ1-2; D remains unclear. Trimming removed 3 bases from V and 4 bases from J, with 6 bases in between. Germline assignment: CDR1 MNHNS and CDR2 SASEGT. This CDR3 has 12 residues. As DNA, the CDR3 is TGTGCCAGCAGTGAGGCAGTCTATGGCTACACCTTC. This encodes CASSEAVYGYTF.